Listed below are T cell receptor beta chains from one sample, sequenced in a study of CD8 T cells in ankylosing spondylitis. Via MiXCR, TCRdb re-called the 5' RACE reads, giving one row per CDR3 protein. Here the sample spans 45,000 to 65,000 distinct CDR3 sequences, 7.4% being singletons. Sequenced: blood, either unsorted or a sorted T cell fraction (not recorded which). The receptors here all came from a female donor with ankylosing spondylitis or in good health (not recorded which). CDR3s include the opening cysteine and the closing phenylalanine or tryptophan. Fields, in order: D gene, clone size, CDR3 length, J gene, V gene, CDR3 protein, CDR3 DNA. A D gene is named only where the DNA matches it firmly. Expanded clones are given a class, and other clones once, few, many or no size at all.

>TRBD2|many|15|TRBJ2-1|TRBV5-1
CASSLAASGYNEQFF
TGCGCCAGCAGCTTGGCGGCTAGCGGTTACAATGAGCAGTTCTTC
>TRBD1|many|14|TRBJ2-7|TRBV3-1
CASSQADRAYEQYF
TGTGCCAGCAGCCAAGCCGACAGGGCCTACGAGCAGTACTTC
>NA|many|14|TRBJ2-1|TRBV5-1
CASSLVGLNNEQFF
TGCGCCAGCAGCTTGGTGGGACTCAATAATGAGCAGTTCTTC
>NA|many|16|TRBJ2-4|TRBV5-1
CASSLTRELGENIQYF
TGCGCCAGCAGCTTGACGCGTGAATTGGGGGAAAACATTCAGTACTTC
>TRBD1|many|16|TRBJ2-6|TRBV5-1
CASSSNRGNGANVLTF
TGCGCCAGCAGCTCTAACAGGGGGAACGGGGCCAACGTCCTGACTTTC
>TRBD1|NA|15|TRBJ2-5|TRBV3-1
CASSPRDRVQETQYF
TGTGCCAGCAGCCCCCGGGACAGGGTCCAAGAGACCCAGTACTTC
>TRBD1|many|14|TRBJ1-4|TRBV5-1
CASSTGQINEKLFF
TGCGCCAGCAGTACGGGACAGATTAATGAAAAACTGTTTTTT
>NA|many|13|TRBJ2-7|TRBV20-1
CSARDSGTYEQYF
TGCAGTGCTAGAGATTCGGGGACCTACGAGCAGTACTTC
>TRBD1|NA|14|TRBJ1-1|TRBV7-2
CASSLERYRGKAFF
TGTGCCAGCAGCTTAGAGAGGTACAGGGGGAAAGCTTTCTTT
>NA|many|13|TRBJ2-2|TRBV5-6
CASSLPKTGELFF
TGTGCCAGCAGCCTCCCGAAAACCGGGGAGCTGTTTTTT
>TRBD2|NA|15|TRBJ2-1|TRBV9
CASSVHSGGAGEQFF
TGTGCCAGCAGCGTGCATAGCGGGGGGGCCGGTGAGCAGTTCTTC
>NA|NA|14|TRBJ1-1|TRBV27
CASSPRYMNTEAFF
TGTGCCAGCAGTCCCCGCTACATGAACACTGAAGCTTTCTTT
>TRBD2|many|17|TRBJ2-3|TRBV20-1
CSARVFRPGGPQGTQYF
TGCAGTGCTAGAGTCTTTAGGCCGGGGGGGCCCCAAGGTACGCAGTATTTT
>NA|NA|14|TRBJ1-2|TRBV7-9
CASSLAHGNYGYTF
TGTGCCAGCAGCTTAGCACACGGAAACTATGGCTACACCTTC
>NA|NA|15|TRBJ2-2|TRBV7-2
CASSLYEGGTGELFF
TGTGCCAGCAGCTTATATGAAGGGGGAACCGGGGAGCTGTTTTTT
>NA|many|15|TRBJ2-6|TRBV5-1
CASSLAMSGTNVLTF
TGCGCCAGCAGCTTAGCTATGAGTGGGACCAACGTCCTGACTTTC
>NA|medium-sized|12|TRBJ2-3|TRBV5-6
CASSLGGGLWYF
TGTGCCAGCAGCTTAGGAGGGGGGCTGTGGTATTTT